The 7 T cell receptor beta chains reported below all come from one sample, sequenced in a study of blood T cell repertoires in COVID-19. The repertoire was sequenced with immunoSEQ multiplex PCR; TCRdb's copy has only in-frame clones and lacks some. The data show more than 200,000 clones, approximately 86% seen once. Sequencing input: peripheral blood. The receptors were sampled from a human donor in a cohort sampled during active COVID-19.

This clone was counted a single time. The rearrangement joins TRBV25-1 to TRBJ1-4; D is perhaps TRBD1 (6 bases). The CDR3 covers 15 residues. Germline V gives CDR1 MGHDK, CDR2 SYGVNS. V lost 4 bases and J lost 3, with 12 bases in between. The CDR3 nucleotides read TGTGCCAGCAGTGGAGGGGGAGTTGCTAATGAAAAACTGTTTTTT. Its protein is CASSGGGVANEKLFF.

The chain employs TRBV5-4 and TRBJ2-7, with D tentatively TRBD1 (6 bases). The CDR3 runs 12 residues. The germline V gene has CDR1 SGHNT and CDR2 YYREEE (reference sequence). Deletions cut 4 bases from V and 3 bases from J, with 8 bases between. CDR3 in DNA: TGTGCCAGCAGCCGGGACAACTACGAGCAGTACTTC. It codes for CASSRDNYEQYF.

This clone was seen a handful of times. This chain connects TRBV6-2 or TRBV6-3 to TRBJ1-2; D ambiguous. Trimming shortened V by 6 bases and J by 8 bases, and 7 bases separated the two germline ends. CDR1 MNHEY and CDR2 SVGEGT come from the germline V gene. CDR3 length equals 10 residues. CDR3 in amino acids: CASSRGGYTF. CDR3 nucleotides: TGTGCCAGCAGCCGCGGAGGCTACACCTTC.

The chain is built from TRBV11-3 and TRBJ2-7; 8 bases agree with TRBD1. This CDR3 is 13 amino acids long. The V and J ends lost 3 bases and 3 bases, in that order; junction bases with no gene match: 1. Per germline, CDR1 SGHNT and CDR2 YENEEA. The CDR3 sequence is CASSFTGGYEQYF. CDR3 DNA: TGTGCCAGCAGCTTTACAGGGGGCTACGAGCAGTACTTC.

The chain is built from TRBV4-1 and TRBJ1-2; TRBD1 agrees at 10 bases. CDR3 size: 16 residues. V lost 2 bases to trimming and J lost 4 bases; unmatched junction nucleotides: 7. Germline lookup yields CDR1 MGHRA and CDR2 YSYEKL. CDR3 nucleotide sequence: TGCGCCAGCAGCCAATTAGGGACAGGGGCGTTCTATGGCTACACCTTC. Protein product: CASSQLGTGAFYGYTF.

V gene TRBV5-1 combines with J gene TRBJ1-6, with 12 bases that match TRBD1. The CDR3 is made up of 18 amino acids. Germline CDR1 and CDR2: SGHRS and YFSETQ. The trim removed 4 bases at V and 7 bases at J, leaving 12 bases unmatched. CDR3 protein: CASSPTGQGARINSPLHF. The DNA of the CDR3 is TGCGCCAGCAGCCCAACGGGACAGGGGGCACGAATCAATTCACCCCTCCACTTT.

The chain joins TRBV9 to TRBJ2-7, with 14 bases aligning to TRBD2. CDR1 is SGDLS, CDR2 YYNGEE, per germline. J lost 2 bases, V lost 3 bases, and 7 bases had no gene match. The CDR3 is 17 amino acids. CDR3 bases: TGTGCCAGCAGCGCAGGGACTAGCGGGAGAGAACCCTACGAGCAGTACTTC. Amino acids: CASSAGTSGREPYEQYF.